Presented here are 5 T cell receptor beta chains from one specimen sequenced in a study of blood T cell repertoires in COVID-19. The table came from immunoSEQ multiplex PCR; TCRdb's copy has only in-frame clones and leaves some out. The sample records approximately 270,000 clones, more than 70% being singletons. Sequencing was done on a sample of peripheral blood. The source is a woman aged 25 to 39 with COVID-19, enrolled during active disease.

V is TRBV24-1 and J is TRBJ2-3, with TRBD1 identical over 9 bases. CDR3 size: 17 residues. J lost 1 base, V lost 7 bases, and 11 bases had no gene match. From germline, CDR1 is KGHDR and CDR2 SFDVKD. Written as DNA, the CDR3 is TGTGCCACCAGCCACAAGACTACAGGGGGCGGCACAGATACGCAGTATTTT. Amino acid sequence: CATSHKTTGGGTDTQYF.

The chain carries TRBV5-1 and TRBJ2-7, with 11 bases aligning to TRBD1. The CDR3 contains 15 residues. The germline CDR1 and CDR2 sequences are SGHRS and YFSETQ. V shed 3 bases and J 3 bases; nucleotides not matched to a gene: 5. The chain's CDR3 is CASSSRTGGIYEQYF. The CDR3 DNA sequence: TGCGCCAGCAGCTCTCGGACAGGGGGCATCTACGAGCAGTACTTC.

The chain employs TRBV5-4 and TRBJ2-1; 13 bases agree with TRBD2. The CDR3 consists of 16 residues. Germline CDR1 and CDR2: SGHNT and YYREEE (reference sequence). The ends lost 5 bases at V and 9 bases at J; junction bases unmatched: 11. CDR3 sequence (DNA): TGTGCCAGCAGGCCAAAACTAGCGGGAGGGCGGGTTGAGCAGTTCTTC. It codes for CASRPKLAGGRVEQFF.

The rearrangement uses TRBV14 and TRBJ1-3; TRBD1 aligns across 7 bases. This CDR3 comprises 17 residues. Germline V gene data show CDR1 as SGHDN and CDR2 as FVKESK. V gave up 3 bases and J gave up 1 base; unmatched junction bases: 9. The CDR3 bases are TGTGCCAGCAGCCATATAGGAGGGGGCTGGTCTGGAAACACCATATATTTT. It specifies CASSHIGGGWSGNTIYF.

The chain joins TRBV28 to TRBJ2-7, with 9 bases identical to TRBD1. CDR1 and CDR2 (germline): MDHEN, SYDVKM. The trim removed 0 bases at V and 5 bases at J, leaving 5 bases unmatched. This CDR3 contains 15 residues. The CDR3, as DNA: TGTGCCAGCAGTTTATGGGGACAGGGTACCCACGAGCAGTACTTC. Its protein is CASSLWGQGTHEQYF.